Shown below are 19 T cell receptor beta chains from a single sample sequenced in a study of control samples from healthy donors and cancer patients. Assay used: immunoSEQ multiplex PCR; TCRdb lists only in-frame clones, some missing. Seen here are about 72,000 clones, around 94% observed once, and the top ten hold approximately 6%. Material for sequencing was blood. Receptors were obtained from a woman aged 60-75 years in good health.

The gene calls are TRBV30 and TRBJ2-2; D is unresolved. This CDR3 has 13 residues. From germline, CDR1 is GTSNPN and CDR2 SVGIG (reference sequence). V gave up 3 bases and J gave up 5 bases, with 10 bases separating them. CDR3 sequence (DNA): TGTGCCTGGAGCTTTAGTGCGACCGGGGAGCTGTTTTTT. It translates to CAWSFSATGELFF. Full variable domain (remainder filled in from reference TRBV30 and TRBJ2-2): SQTIHQWPATLVQPVGSPLSLECTVEGTSNPNLYWYRQAAGRGLQLLFYSVGIGQISSEVPQNLSASRPQDRQFILSSKKLLLSDSGFYLCAWSFSATGELFFGEGSRLTVL.

This chain joins TRBV24-1 and TRBJ2-3; D is unclear. V was clipped by 4 bases and J by 3 bases, with 7 bases between them. Germline values: CDR1 KGHDR, CDR2 SFDVKD. CDR3 size: 13 residues. The CDR3 region has the DNA TGTGCCACCAGTGAGCCGTTGACAGATACGCAGTATTTT. It translates to CATSEPLTDTQYF.

The chain couples TRBV4-1 to TRBJ2-3; TRBD2 aligns across 8 bases. CDR1 is MGHRA and CDR2 is YSYEKL in the germline V gene. With V trimmed by 0 bases and J by 3 bases, 5 bases remained unmatched. The CDR3 runs to 16 residues. The CDR3 reads CASSQDMASGTDTQYF. The CDR3 DNA reads TGCGCCAGCAGCCAAGATATGGCTAGCGGGACAGATACGCAGTATTTT.

CDR3 protein: CATSRGGLSGEQYF. CDR3 nucleotide sequence: TGTGCCACCTCCCGAGGGGGACTTTCAGGCGAGCAGTACTTC. The chain links TRBV10-3 to TRBJ2-7; D is tentatively TRBD1 or TRBD2 (6 bases each). V shed 10 bases and J shed 6 bases, with 22 bases lying between them. The CDR3 sequence is 14 residues long. Germline values: CDR1 ENHRY, CDR2 SYGVKD.

CDR3 sequence reads: CSVEQGQNTDTQYF. CDR3 bases: TGCAGCGTTGAACAGGGACAAAACACAGATACGCAGTATTTT. This chain connects TRBV29-1 to TRBJ2-3; maybe TRBD1 (6 bases). This CDR3 contains 14 residues. CDR1 is SQVTM and CDR2 is ANQGSEA in the germline V gene. Trimming stripped 2 bases from V and 2 bases from J, with 11 bases between.

The rearrangement uses TRBV4-3 and TRBJ1-4; D ambiguous. The V and J ends lost 3 bases and 6 bases respectively, with 14 bases between them. Looked up from germline, CDR1 is LGHNA and CDR2 is YSLEER. The CDR3 is 15 residues long. The CDR3 spells CASSHAGGRDEKLFF. CDR3 coding DNA: TGCGCCAGCAGCCACGCAGGAGGACGGGATGAAAAACTGTTTTTT.

The chain recombines TRBV5-6 with TRBJ2-7; D may correspond to TRBD1 or TRBD2 (5 bases each). This CDR3 is built from 12 residues. Germline V gene data show CDR1 as SGHDT and CDR2 as YYEEEE. The ends were cut back, 4 bases at V and 4 bases at J, with 9 bases in the middle. CDR3 sequence: CASSTGAYEQYF. CDR3 coding DNA: TGTGCCAGCAGCACCGGGGCGTACGAGCAGTACTTC.

V gene TRBV7-9 combines with J gene TRBJ1-2; D uncertain. Deletions cut 3 bases from V and 1 base from J, with 3 bases between. In germline, CDR1 is SEHNR, CDR2 FQNEAQ (reference sequence). The CDR3 length is 12 residues. The CDR3 region has the DNA TGTGCCAGCAGCTTTGATAACTATGGCTACACCTTC. Protein sequence: CASSFDNYGYTF.

This rearrangement joins TRBV28 to TRBJ2-1, with 8 bases matching TRBD2. CDR1 and CDR2 (germline): MDHEN, SYDVKM. The length of the CDR3 is 16 residues. J was trimmed by 0 bases and V by 3 bases; bases with no gene match: 4. CDR3 nucleotide sequence: TGTGCCAGCAGTTTGATTAGCGGGGTCTCCTACAATGAGCAGTTCTTC. It yields the protein CASSLISGVSYNEQFF.

The chain uses TRBV29-1 and TRBJ2-3, with unresolved D. Germline V gene lookup returns CDR1 SQVTM and CDR2 ANQGSEA. CDR3 length: 12 residues. Trimming took 1 base from V and 5 from J, leaving 7 bases between them. The CDR3, as DNA: TGCAGCGTTGAAGGCTCGGGAGATACGCAGTATTTT. Residues: CSVEGSGDTQYF.

CDR3 loop: CASSIMGGTDTQYF. The CDR3 nucleotides are TGTGCCAGCAGCATCATGGGCGGCACAGATACGCAGTATTTT. J is TRBJ2-3 and V is TRBV9; D call uncertain. The CDR3 length is 14 residues. Trimming pared 4 bases from V and 1 base from J, leaving 10 bases between. From germline, CDR1 is SGDLS and CDR2 YYNGEE. The full variable domain, rest sourced from reference TRBV9 and TRBJ2-3, is DSGVTQTPKHLITATGQRVTLRCSPRSGDLSVYWYQQSLDQGLQFLIQYYNGEERAKGNILERFSAQQFPDLHSELNLSSLELGDSALYFCASSIMGGTDTQYFGPGTRLTVL.

Here the CDR3 reads CASSPGPDSNQPQHF. The CDR3 DNA follows: TGTGCCAGCTCACCAGGGCCCGATAGCAATCAGCCCCAGCATTTT. The rearrangement links TRBV18 to TRBJ1-5; D gene uncertain. The CDR3 is made up of 15 amino acids. With 2 bases removed from V and 0 bases from J, the gap between germline ends came to 8 bases. CDR1 KGHSH and CDR2 LQKENI come from the germline V gene.

The V gene is TRBV28, the J gene TRBJ2-1; 12 nucleotides match TRBD2. The germline CDR1 and CDR2 sequences are MDHEN and SYDVKM. After removal of 5 bases from V and 4 bases from J, the junction contained 3 bases not matched to a gene. The CDR3 spans 15 residues. The DNA for the CDR3 is TGTGCCAGCAGTCCTACTAGCGGGAGGTACAATGAGCAGTTCTTC. Protein: CASSPTSGRYNEQFF.

The V gene is TRBV7-2, the J gene TRBJ2-3; 8 bases are shared with TRBD1. V shed 5 bases, J shed 1 base, and the junction held 5 bases outside the gene matches. This CDR3 comprises 15 residues. Germline V gene data show CDR1 as SGHTA and CDR2 as FQGNSA. The CDR3, as DNA: TGTGCCAGCAGCACCCTGGGACAGGGCACAGATACGCAGTATTTT. Its translation: CASSTLGQGTDTQYF.

The chain uses TRBV28 and TRBJ1-2; TRBD1 matches at 7 bases. The CDR3 is 13 residues long. Trimming took 6 bases from V and 7 from J; bases not matched to a gene: 8. The germline V gene has CDR1 MDHEN and CDR2 SYDVKM. CDR3 nucleotides: TGTGCCAGCAGCCCAGGGGGGCGGGGTGGCTACACCTTC. Amino acids: CASSPGGRGGYTF.

The rearrangement links TRBV7-2 to TRBJ1-4; D call uncertain. Looked up from germline, CDR1 is SGHTA and CDR2 is FQGNSA. The CDR3 contains 14 residues. V was clipped by 6 bases and J by 8 bases, with 16 bases between them. The CDR3 DNA reads TGTGCCAGCAGTCCCGAGACTTACGGGGAAAAACTGTTTTTT. Translated, it gives CASSPETYGEKLFF.

The chain employs TRBV10-3 and TRBJ2-3; 13 bases agree with TRBD2. The CDR3 is 14 amino acids. Germline assignment: CDR1 ENHRY and CDR2 SYGVKD. V dropped 6 bases and J dropped 3; count of bases not matched to a gene: 0. CDR3 sequence reads: CAIRTSGRTDTQYF. The CDR3 DNA reads as TGTGCCATCAGGACTAGCGGGAGGACAGATACGCAGTATTTT.

The CDR3: CASSQGLAGSQYF. The CDR3 coding sequence is TGTGCCAGCAGCCAGGGACTAGCGGGTAGTCAGTACTTC. V gene TRBV11-3 combines with J gene TRBJ2-5, with 12 positions matching TRBD2. CDR1 is SGHNT and CDR2 is YENEEA in the germline V gene. V lost 5 bases to trimming and J lost 11 bases; unmatched junction nucleotides: 6. There are 13 residues in the CDR3.

This chain connects TRBV12-3 or TRBV12-4 to TRBJ2-2, with D tentatively TRBD1 (8 bases). The CDR3 sequence is 13 residues long. Trimming left V 8 bases short and J 6 bases short, with 13 bases between. CDR3 sequence reads: CASSTGGAGELFF. As DNA, the CDR3 is TGTGCCAGCTCCACAGGGGGGGCCGGGGAGCTGTTTTTT.